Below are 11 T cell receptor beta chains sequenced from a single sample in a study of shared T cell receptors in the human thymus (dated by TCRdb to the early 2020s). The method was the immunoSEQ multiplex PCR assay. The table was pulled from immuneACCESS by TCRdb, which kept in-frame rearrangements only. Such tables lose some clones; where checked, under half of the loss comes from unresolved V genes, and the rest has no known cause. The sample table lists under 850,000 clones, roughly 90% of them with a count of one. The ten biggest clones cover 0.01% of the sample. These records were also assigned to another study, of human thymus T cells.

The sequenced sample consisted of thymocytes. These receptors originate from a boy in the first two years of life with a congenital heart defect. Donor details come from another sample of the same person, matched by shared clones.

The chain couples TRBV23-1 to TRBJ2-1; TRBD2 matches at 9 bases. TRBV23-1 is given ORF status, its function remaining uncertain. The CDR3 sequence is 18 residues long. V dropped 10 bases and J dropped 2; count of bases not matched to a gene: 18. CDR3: CANPLPAGGQATYNEQFF. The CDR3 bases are TGCGCCAACCCGTTGCCAGCGGGAGGCCAGGCGACCTACAATGAGCAGTTCTTC.

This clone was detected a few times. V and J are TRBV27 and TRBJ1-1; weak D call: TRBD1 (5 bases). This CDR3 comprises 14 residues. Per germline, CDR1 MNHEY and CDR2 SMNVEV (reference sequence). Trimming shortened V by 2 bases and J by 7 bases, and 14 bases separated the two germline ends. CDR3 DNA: TGTGCCAGCAGTTTAGAATGCGGGGGGGGTGAAGCTTTCTTT. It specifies CASSLECGGGEAFF.

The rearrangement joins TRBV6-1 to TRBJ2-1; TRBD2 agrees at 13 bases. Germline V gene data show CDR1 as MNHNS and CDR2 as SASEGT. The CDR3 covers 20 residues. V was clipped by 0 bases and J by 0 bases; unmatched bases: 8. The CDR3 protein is CASSEATTSGRRPSYNEQFF. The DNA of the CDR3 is TGTGCCAGCAGTGAAGCCACGACTAGCGGGAGGAGGCCCTCCTACAATGAGCAGTTCTTC.

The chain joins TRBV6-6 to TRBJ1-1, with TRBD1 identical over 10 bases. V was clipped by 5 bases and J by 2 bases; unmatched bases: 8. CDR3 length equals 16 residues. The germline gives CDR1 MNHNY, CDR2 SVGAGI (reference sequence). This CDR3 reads CASSNSGQGLNTEAFF. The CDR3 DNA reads TGTGCCAGCAGTAATTCGGGACAGGGGCTCAACACTGAAGCTTTCTTT.

The CDR3 region is CASSSPGTGNNEQFF. The CDR3, as DNA: TGTGCCAGTAGCTCCCCCGGGACAGGGAACAATGAGCAGTTCTTC. This chain links TRBV19 with TRBJ2-1; 9 nucleotides agree with TRBD1. The V and J ends lost 6 bases and 5 bases, in that order; junction bases with no gene match: 8. From germline, CDR1 is LNHDA and CDR2 SQIVND (reference sequence). The CDR3 runs 15 residues. The full variable domain, completed using reference TRBV19 and TRBJ2-1, is DGGITQSPKYLFRKEGQNVTLSCEQNLNHDAMYWYRQDPGQGLRLIYYSQIVNDFQKGDIAEGYSVSREKKESFPLTVTSAQKNPTAFYLCASSSPGTGNNEQFFGPGTRLTVL.

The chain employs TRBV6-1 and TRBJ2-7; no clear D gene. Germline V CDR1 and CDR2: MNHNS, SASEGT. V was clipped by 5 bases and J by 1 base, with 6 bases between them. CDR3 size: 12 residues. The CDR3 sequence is CASSSRSYEQYF. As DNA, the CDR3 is TGTGCCAGCAGTTCCAGATCCTACGAGCAGTACTTC.

The CDR3 spells CASSLDQGSPYEQYF. As DNA, the CDR3 is TGTGCCAGCAGCCTAGATCAGGGAAGTCCCTACGAGCAGTACTTC. This sequence joins TRBV5-8 and TRBJ2-7; D might be TRBD1 (5 bases). Germline CDR1 SGHTS, CDR2 YDEGEE. CDR3 length equals 15 residues. V dropped 4 bases and J dropped 2 bases, with 16 bases sitting between them.

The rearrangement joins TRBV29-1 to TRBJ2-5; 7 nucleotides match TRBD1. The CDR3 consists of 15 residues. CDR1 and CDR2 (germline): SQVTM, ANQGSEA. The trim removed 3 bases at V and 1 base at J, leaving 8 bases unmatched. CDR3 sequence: CSVEIDRARQETQYF. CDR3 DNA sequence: TGCAGCGTTGAGATCGACAGGGCCCGCCAAGAGACCCAGTACTTC.

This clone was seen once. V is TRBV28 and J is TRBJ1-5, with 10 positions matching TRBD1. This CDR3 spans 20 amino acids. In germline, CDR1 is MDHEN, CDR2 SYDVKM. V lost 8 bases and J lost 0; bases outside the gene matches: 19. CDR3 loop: CASHKLGQGRCLHSNQPQHF. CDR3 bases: TGTGCCAGCCATAAACTGGGACAGGGGCGATGCCTACATAGCAATCAGCCCCAGCATTTT.

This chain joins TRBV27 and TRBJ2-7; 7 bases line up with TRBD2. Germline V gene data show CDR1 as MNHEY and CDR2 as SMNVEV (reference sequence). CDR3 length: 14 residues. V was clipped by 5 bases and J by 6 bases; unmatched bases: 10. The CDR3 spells CASSASGLECEQYF. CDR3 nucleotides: TGTGCCAGCAGTGCCTCCGGACTAGAGTGCGAGCAGTACTTC.

CDR3 DNA sequence: TGTGCCAGCAGCAAGGTCCGGGACTGGAGGCCAACCGGGGAGCTGTTTTTT. Protein sequence: CASSKVRDWRPTGELFF. The gene calls are TRBV21-1 and TRBJ2-2; the table's D call TRBD2 went unverified against the DNA. TRBV21-1 is annotated as a pseudogene. The CDR3 runs to 17 residues.